The 2 T cell receptor beta chains below all came from one sample that was sequenced in a study of shared clonotypes between healthy human individuals. Profiling relied on immunoSEQ multiplex PCR, and the TCRdb table lists in-frame clones only, not all of them. The sample contains 950,000 to 1,100,000 clones, around 74% of which appear only once. Source material: memory CD4+ T cells sorted from blood. Noted subset: CD45RA-negative fraction. The receptors derive from a man aged 18 to 30 in good health.

The chain is built from TRBV14 and TRBJ1-2; D might be TRBD1 (5 bases). V was cut by 5 bases and J by 7 bases, with 14 bases left in between. CDR1 is SGHDN, CDR2 FVKESK, per germline. The CDR3 is 13 amino acids. The CDR3 is CASSRDSRLGYTF. The CDR3 DNA sequence: TGTGCCAGCAGCAGGGACTCCCGGCTTGGCTACACCTTC.

The gene calls are TRBV7-6 and TRBJ2-5; D not certain. Germline CDR1 and CDR2: SGHVS and FNYEAQ. Trimming left V 1 base short and J 5 bases short, with 11 bases between. The CDR3 is 14 amino acids. The CDR3, as DNA: TGTGCCAGCAGCTTAGGTCCCCTGGGGGAGACCCAGTACTTC. It specifies CASSLGPLGETQYF.